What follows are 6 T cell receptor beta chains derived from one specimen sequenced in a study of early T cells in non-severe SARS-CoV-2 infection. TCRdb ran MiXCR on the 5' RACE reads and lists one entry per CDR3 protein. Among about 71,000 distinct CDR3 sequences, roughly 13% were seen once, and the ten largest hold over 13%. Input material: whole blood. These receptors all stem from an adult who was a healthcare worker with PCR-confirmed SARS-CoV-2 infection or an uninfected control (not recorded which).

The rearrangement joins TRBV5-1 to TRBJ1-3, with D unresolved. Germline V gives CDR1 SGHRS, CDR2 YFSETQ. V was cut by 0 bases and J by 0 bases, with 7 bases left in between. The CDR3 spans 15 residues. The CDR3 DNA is TGCGCCAGCAGCTTGGAAGGGAACTCTGGAAACACCATATATTTT. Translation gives CASSLEGNSGNTIYF.

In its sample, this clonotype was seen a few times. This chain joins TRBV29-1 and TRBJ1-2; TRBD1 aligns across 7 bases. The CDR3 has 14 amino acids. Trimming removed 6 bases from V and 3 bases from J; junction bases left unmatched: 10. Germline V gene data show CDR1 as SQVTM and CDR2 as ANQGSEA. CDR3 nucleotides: TGCAGCGTCACACACCTAGACAGGGACTATGGCTACACCTTC. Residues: CSVTHLDRDYGYTF.

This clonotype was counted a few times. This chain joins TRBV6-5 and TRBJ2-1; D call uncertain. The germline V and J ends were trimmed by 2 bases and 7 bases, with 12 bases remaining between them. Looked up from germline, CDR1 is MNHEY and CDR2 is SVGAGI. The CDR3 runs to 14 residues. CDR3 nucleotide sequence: TGTGCCAGCAGTTACGGGGTATACGTAAATGAGCAGTTCTTC. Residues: CASSYGVYVNEQFF.

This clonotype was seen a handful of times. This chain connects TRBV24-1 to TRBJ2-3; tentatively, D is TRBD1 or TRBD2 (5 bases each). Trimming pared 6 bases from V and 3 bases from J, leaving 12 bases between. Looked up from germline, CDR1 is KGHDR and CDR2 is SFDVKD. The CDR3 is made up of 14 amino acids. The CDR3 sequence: CATSFGAGTDTQYF. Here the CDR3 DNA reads TGTGCCACCAGTTTCGGGGCTGGTACAGATACGCAGTATTTT.

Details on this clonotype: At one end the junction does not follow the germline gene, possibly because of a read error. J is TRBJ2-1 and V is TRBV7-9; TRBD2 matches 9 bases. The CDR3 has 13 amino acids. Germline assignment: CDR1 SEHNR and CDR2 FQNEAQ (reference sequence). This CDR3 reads CASSFTLAGDLVF. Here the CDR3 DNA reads TGTGCCAGCAGCTTCACCTTAGCGGGGGATCTTGTCTTC.

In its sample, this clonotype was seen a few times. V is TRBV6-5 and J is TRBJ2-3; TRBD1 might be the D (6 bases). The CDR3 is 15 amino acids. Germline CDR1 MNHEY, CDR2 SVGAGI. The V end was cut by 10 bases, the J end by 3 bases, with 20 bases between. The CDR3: CATRGKGVGTDTQYF. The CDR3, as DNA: TGTGCCACCAGGGGAAAGGGGGTTGGAACAGATACGCAGTATTTT.